The 21 T cell receptor beta chains below were found in one sample sequenced in a study of OX40 agonist ivuxolimab in advanced cancers. Assay: immunoSEQ multiplex PCR; the TCRdb copy retains only in-frame clones and omits some. The sample lists roughly 76,000 clones, around 87% seen once, with under 3% in the top ten. The sample in question was CD4+ or CD8+ T cells sorted from blood, obtained in a trial of the OX40 agonist ivuxolimab. These receptors all come from an adult with an advanced solid tumor such as melanoma, head and neck, liver or kidney cancer.

The chain combines TRBV4-1 with TRBJ2-7; D is possibly TRBD1 (5 bases). The CDR3 totals 14 residues. Trimming took 2 bases from V and 3 from J, leaving 11 bases between them. Germline lookup yields CDR1 MGHRA and CDR2 YSYEKL. The CDR3 is CASSQRQGYYEQYF. CDR3 DNA: TGCGCCAGCAGCCAAAGGCAGGGATACTACGAGCAGTACTTC.

This clone occurred a few times. This chain joins TRBV7-2 and TRBJ2-5, with unresolved D. Germline V gene sequence: CDR1 SGHTA, CDR2 FQGNSA. The CDR3 is 14 amino acids. Trimming took 3 bases from V and 5 from J, leaving 13 bases between them. CDR3 DNA sequence: TGTGCCAGCAGCTTTGGTCACTCCTCGGAGACCCAGTACTTC. This codes for CASSFGHSSETQYF.

V usage is TRBV7-4 and J usage is TRBJ1-5, with D perhaps matching TRBD1 (6 bases). The CDR3 has 16 amino acids. Germline values: CDR1 SGHVT, CDR2 SQSDAQ. Between the trimmed V and J ends, which lost 5 bases and 2 bases, there was a span of 16 bases. The CDR3 DNA reads as TGTGCCAGCAGCACTGTACAGGGAAGTGGCAATCAGCCCCAGCATTTT. Encoded protein: CASSTVQGSGNQPQHF.

V is TRBV7-2 and J is TRBJ1-2; D gene unclear. Germline V gene lookup returns CDR1 SGHTA and CDR2 FQGNSA. With 2 bases removed from V and 3 bases from J, the gap between germline ends came to 10 bases. This CDR3 region has 14 residues. CDR3 residues: CASSLSRRYYGYTF. The CDR3 DNA follows: TGTGCCAGCAGCTTAAGTCGGCGGTACTATGGCTACACCTTC.

This chain uses TRBV5-4 with TRBJ2-5; 7 bases align to TRBD2. Germline V gives CDR1 SGHNT, CDR2 YYREEE (reference sequence). CDR3 length: 15 residues. Trimming removed 0 bases from V and 0 bases from J; junction bases left unmatched: 2. CDR3 residues: CASSLAGTNQETQYF. The CDR3 DNA sequence: TGTGCCAGCAGCTTGGCCGGGACTAACCAAGAGACCCAGTACTTC.

The chain links TRBV10-1 to TRBJ2-2; tentative D call: TRBD2 (5 bases). Trimming removed 4 bases at V and 3 bases at J, with 9 bases between. Germline CDR1 reads WNHNN; CDR2 reads SYGVQD (reference sequence). The CDR3 covers 14 residues. The CDR3 region is CASSGGWDTGELFF. The CDR3 DNA sequence: TGCGCCAGCAGTGGCGGGTGGGACACCGGGGAGCTGTTTTTT.

The J gene is TRBJ2-2, the V gene TRBV9; a weak D match, TRBD2 (6 bases). This CDR3 is built from 15 residues. V shed 5 bases and J shed 0 bases, with 11 bases lying between them. The germline V gene encodes CDR1 SGDLS and CDR2 YYNGEE. Here the CDR3 DNA reads TGTGCCAGCAGGCCACCGGGAGCGAACACCGGGGAGCTGTTTTTT. Translation: CASRPPGANTGELFF. The full variable domain, completed using reference TRBV9 and TRBJ2-2, is DSGVTQTPKHLITATGQRVTLRCSPRSGDLSVYWYQQSLDQGLQFLIQYYNGEERAKGNILERFSAQQFPDLHSELNLSSLELGDSALYFCASRPPGANTGELFFGEGSRLTVL.

The chain's CDR3 is CASSPGLAGGYTQYF. The CDR3 bases are TGTGCCAGCAGCCCCGGACTAGCGGGGGGGTACACGCAGTATTTT. The chain carries TRBV11-2 and TRBJ2-3; 15 bases align to TRBD2. The germline V gene encodes CDR1 SGHAT and CDR2 FQNNGV. The CDR3 consists of 15 residues. The junction had 6 bases not matched to a gene; V was cut back by 5 bases and J by 9 bases.

The chain carries TRBV2 and TRBJ1-4; possibly TRBD1 for D (5 bases). CDR1 is SNHLY and CDR2 is FYNNEI in the germline V gene. Trimming stripped 1 base from V and 0 bases from J, with 6 bases between. The CDR3 totals 15 residues. The CDR3 bases are TGTGCCAGCAGTGAAGGGGGCACAACTAATGAAAAACTGTTTTTT. Translated: CASSEGGTTNEKLFF.

This clone was recorded a few times. This chain links TRBV18 with TRBJ1-1; D is unresolved. From germline, CDR1 is KGHSH and CDR2 LQKENI. The ends were cut back, 8 bases at V and 3 bases at J, with 10 bases in the middle. This CDR3 is 12 amino acids long. CDR3 loop: CASREVDTEAFF. CDR3 in DNA: TGTGCCAGCCGAGAGGTTGACACTGAAGCTTTCTTT.

The chain employs TRBV12-5 and TRBJ2-3; TRBD1 matches at 7 bases. Trimming removed 5 bases from V and 7 bases from J; junction bases left unmatched: 6. This CDR3 spans 13 amino acids. Germline CDR1 and CDR2: LGHNT and FRNRAP. In DNA, the CDR3 is TGTGCTAGTGGTCCAGGGGGTTGGAATACGCAGTATTTT. It translates to CASGPGGWNTQYF.

This rearrangement joins TRBV10-2 to TRBJ1-1; D call uncertain. V was clipped by 7 bases and J by 3 bases, with 12 bases between them. The CDR3 is 13 amino acids. Germline V gives CDR1 WSHSY, CDR2 SAAADI. Written as DNA, the CDR3 is TGCGCCAGCACGAAGTCACGGGACACTGAAGCTTTCTTT. Protein sequence: CASTKSRDTEAFF.

This chain connects TRBV18 to TRBJ2-1, with a weak D call TRBD1 (6 bases). This CDR3 region has 15 residues. Trimming left V 2 bases short and J 5 bases short, with 13 bases between. The germline V gene encodes CDR1 KGHSH and CDR2 LQKENI. CDR3 protein: CASSPFRRQDNEQFF. In DNA form, the CDR3 reads TGTGCCAGCTCACCATTTCGTAGACAGGACAATGAGCAGTTCTTC.

The V and J genes are TRBV7-8 and TRBJ2-5; tentatively, D is TRBD1 or TRBD2 (5 bases each). The CDR3 covers 15 residues. Germline V CDR1 and CDR2: SGHVS, FQNEAQ. Deletions cut 3 bases from V and 5 bases from J, with 16 bases between. The CDR3 DNA follows: TGTGCCAGCAGCTTGAGAGGGGCAGGCAGCGAGACCCAGTACTTC. Protein: CASSLRGAGSETQYF.

The chain employs TRBV7-2 and TRBJ2-2, with TRBD1 identical over 7 bases. The CDR3 is 15 amino acids. Germline V gene lookup returns CDR1 SGHTA and CDR2 FQGNSA. V was clipped by 5 bases and J by 3 bases; unmatched bases: 6. The CDR3 region has the DNA TGTGCCAGCAGCCCTTTGGGACAGCACACCGGGGAGCTGTTTTTT. Encoded protein: CASSPLGQHTGELFF.

V and J are TRBV19 and TRBJ1-3, with no clear D. CDR3 length: 14 residues. Trimming left V 3 bases short and J 4 bases short, with 10 bases between. CDR1 and CDR2 from the germline V gene are LNHDA and SQIVND (reference sequence). The CDR3 region is CASSIRFEGNTIYF. The CDR3 region has the DNA TGTGCCAGTAGTATTCGCTTTGAGGGAAACACCATATATTTT.

The J gene is TRBJ1-2, the V gene TRBV28; TRBD1 might be the D (5 bases). V lost 10 bases, J lost 12 bases, and 24 bases lay in between. This CDR3 spans 13 amino acids. Germline V gene data show CDR1 as MDHEN and CDR2 as SYDVKM. The CDR3 DNA is TGTGCCACCCGAACGGGGACCCTTTCTGACGACACCTTC. Its translation: CATRTGTLSDDTF.

The V and J genes are TRBV4-1 and TRBJ1-2; a weak D match, TRBD1 (6 bases). Germline V gene lookup returns CDR1 MGHRA and CDR2 YSYEKL. The CDR3 is 17 amino acids. V dropped 2 bases and J dropped 1 base, with 17 bases sitting between them. CDR3 sequence reads: CASSQWGTGGINYGYTF. The CDR3 coding sequence is TGCGCCAGCAGCCAATGGGGGACCGGGGGCATTAACTATGGCTACACCTTC.

The gene calls are TRBV7-8 and TRBJ2-3; 9 bases align to TRBD1. The ends lost 6 bases at V and 0 bases at J; junction bases unmatched: 4. The CDR3 contains 15 residues. Germline CDR1 is SGHVS and CDR2 is FQNEAQ. The CDR3 sequence is CASSGTGSSTDTQYF. The CDR3 DNA sequence: TGTGCCAGCAGTGGGACAGGGAGTAGCACAGATACGCAGTATTTT.

V is TRBV6-5 and J is TRBJ2-6; no definite D call. This CDR3 has 15 residues. V lost 5 bases and J 0 bases, leaving 8 bases between the germline ends. Germline V CDR1 and CDR2: MNHEY, SVGAGI. The CDR3 DNA reads as TGTGCCAGCAGTATCGTGTTCTCTGGGGCCAACGTCCTGACTTTC. Protein: CASSIVFSGANVLTF.

This clone was detected once. The V gene is TRBV6-1, the J gene TRBJ2-7, with TRBD1 identical over 7 bases. V shed 7 bases, J shed 2 bases, and the junction held 8 bases outside the gene matches. The CDR3 is 14 residues long. Per germline, CDR1 MNHNS and CDR2 SASEGT. In DNA form, the CDR3 reads TGTGCCAGCACCGCAGGGACAGTCCCCTACGAGCAGTACGTC. Protein sequence: CASTAGTVPYEQYV.